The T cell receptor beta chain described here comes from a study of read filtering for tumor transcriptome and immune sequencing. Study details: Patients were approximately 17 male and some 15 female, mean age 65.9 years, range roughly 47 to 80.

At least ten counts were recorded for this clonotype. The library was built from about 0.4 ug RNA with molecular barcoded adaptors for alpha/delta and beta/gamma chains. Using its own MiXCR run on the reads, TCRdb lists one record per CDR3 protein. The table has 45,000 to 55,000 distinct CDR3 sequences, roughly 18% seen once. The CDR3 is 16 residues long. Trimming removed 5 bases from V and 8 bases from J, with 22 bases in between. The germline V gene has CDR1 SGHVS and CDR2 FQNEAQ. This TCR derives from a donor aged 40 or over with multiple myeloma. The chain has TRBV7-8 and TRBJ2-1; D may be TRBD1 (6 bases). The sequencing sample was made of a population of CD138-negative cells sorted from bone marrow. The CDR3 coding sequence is TGTGCCAGCAGCAACTACGACAGGTCCGAGGGGGATGAGCAGTTCTTC. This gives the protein CASSNYDRSEGDEQFF.